Listed below are T cell receptor beta chains from one sample, sequenced in a study of early T cells in non-severe SARS-CoV-2 infection. MiXCR, applied by TCRdb to the 5' RACE reads, yields one record per CDR3 protein. The sample includes about 98,000 distinct CDR3 sequences, around 14% of them seen just once. The sample taken for sequencing was whole blood. These receptor sequences come from an adult who was a healthcare worker with PCR-confirmed SARS-CoV-2 infection or an uninfected control (not recorded which). Both conserved end residues are part of each CDR3. D genes are given only for firm matches. A row's size may be missing; if present it is once, few, many or a size class.

D,J,V,size,CDR3,DNA
TRBD2,TRBJ2-1,TRBV7-3,few,CASSLIGGRKTGYNEQFF,TGTGCCAGCAGCTTAATTGGCGGGAGGAAAACGGGCTACAATGAGCAGTTCTTC
TRBD2,TRBJ2-1,TRBV6-2/TRBV6-3,many,CATRVGAGVGEQFF,TGTGCCACCCGCGTTGGAGCGGGAGTCGGGGAGCAGTTCTTC
.,TRBJ2-1,TRBV5-1,few,CASSPDRLRRNEQFF,TGCGCCAGCAGCCCCGATAGACTACGTCGGAATGAGCAGTTCTTC
TRBD2,TRBJ2-7,TRBV6-5,few,CASRAGLAGNYEQYF,TGTGCCAGCAGGGCAGGACTAGCGGGGAATTACGAGCAGTACTTC
.,TRBJ2-5,TRBV7-9,few,CASSQGFSQETQYF,TGTGCCAGCAGCCAAGGTTTTAGCCAAGAGACCCAGTACTTC
.,TRBJ1-5,TRBV12-3/TRBV12-4,many,CASSLGASNQPQHF,TGTGCCAGCAGTTTGGGGGCTAGCAATCAGCCCCAGCATTTT
TRBD1,TRBJ1-6,TRBV10-3,.,CASGQEDNSPLHF,TGTGCCTCCGGACAGGAAGATAATTCACCCCTCCACTTT
TRBD1,TRBJ1-5,TRBV18,.,CASSLGQGRVSWPQHF,TGTGCCAGCTCACTTGGACAGGGTCGCGTCAGCTGGCCCCAGCATTTT
.,TRBJ2-7,TRBV3-1,.,CASSQDGSLAYEQYF,TGTGCCAGCAGCCAAGACGGGAGTCTAGCCTACGAGCAGTACTTC
TRBD2,TRBJ2-1,TRBV4-1,.,CASSQDRTSGFYNEQFF,TGCGCCAGCAGCCAAGATCGGACTAGCGGTTTCTACAATGAGCAGTTCTTC
TRBD2,TRBJ2-5,TRBV19,.,CASSLLAGFQETQYF,TGTGCCAGTAGTCTTCTAGCGGGTTTTCAAGAGACCCAGTACTTC
.,TRBJ2-1,TRBV19,many,CASSTRAGQFF,TGTGCCAGTAGTACCCGCGCCGGGCAGTTCTTC
TRBD1,TRBJ2-7,TRBV5-6,.,CASSLYQGVYEQYF,TGTGCCAGCAGCTTGTACCAGGGGGTCTACGAGCAGTACTTC
.,TRBJ2-3,TRBV20-1,many,CSVPRWRADTQYF,TGCAGTGTCCCCCGTTGGCGGGCAGATACGCAGTATTTT
.,TRBJ1-1,TRBV6-6,few,CASTSREGTEAFF,TGTGCCAGCACTAGTCGGGAAGGCACTGAAGCTTTCTTT
TRBD1,TRBJ2-7,TRBV5-4,.,CASSLQTGGASEQYF,TGTGCCAGCAGCTTACAGACAGGGGGCGCGTCCGAGCAGTACTTC
.,TRBJ1-2,TRBV20-1,.,CSAIQNYGYTF,TGCAGTGCTATCCAGAACTATGGCTACACCTTC
TRBD2,TRBJ2-3,TRBV18,many,CASSLTSGDTQYF,TGTGCCAGCTCACTGACTAGCGGAGATACGCAGTATTTT
.,TRBJ2-1,TRBV6-5,few,CASRAGTEQFF,TGTGCCAGCCGGGCCGGGACAGAGCAGTTCTTC
.,TRBJ1-6,TRBV28,many,CASSSPSRPGSYNSPLHF,TGTGCCAGCAGTTCCCCGTCCCGACCTGGCTCCTATAATTCACCCCTCCACTTT
TRBD2,TRBJ2-5,TRBV7-9,.,CASSLDMGGVETQYF,TGTGCCAGCAGCTTAGATATGGGAGGGGTCGAGACCCAGTACTTC
.,TRBJ2-2,TRBV11-2,many,CASSPIWAKTGELFF,TGTGCCAGCAGCCCCATTTGGGCAAAGACCGGGGAGCTGTTTTTT
.,TRBJ1-1,TRBV6-5,.,CASSYPPAFF,TGTGCCAGCAGTTACCCTCCGGCTTTCTTT
.,TRBJ2-3,TRBV3-1,.,CASSHRLDGTDTQYF,TGTGCCAGCAGCCACCGACTAGATGGAACAGATACGCAGTATTTT
.,TRBJ2-7,TRBV5-5,few,CASSLGAGRTYEQYF,TGTGCCAGCAGCTTAGGGGCGGGCAGAACCTACGAGCAGTACTTC